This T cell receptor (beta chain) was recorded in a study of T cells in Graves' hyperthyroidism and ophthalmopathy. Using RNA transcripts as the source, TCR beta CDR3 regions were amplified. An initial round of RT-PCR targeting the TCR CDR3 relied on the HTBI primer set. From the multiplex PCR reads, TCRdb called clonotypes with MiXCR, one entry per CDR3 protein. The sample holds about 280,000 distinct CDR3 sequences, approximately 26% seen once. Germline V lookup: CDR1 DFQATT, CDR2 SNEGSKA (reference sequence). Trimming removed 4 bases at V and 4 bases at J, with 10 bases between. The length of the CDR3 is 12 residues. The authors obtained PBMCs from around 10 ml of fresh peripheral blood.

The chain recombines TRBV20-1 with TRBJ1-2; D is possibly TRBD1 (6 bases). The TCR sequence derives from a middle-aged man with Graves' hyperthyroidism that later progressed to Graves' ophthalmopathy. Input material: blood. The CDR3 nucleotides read TGCAGTGCTACGGGACATCTCTATGGCTACACCTTC. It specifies CSATGHLYGYTF.